The entry below gives a single T cell receptor beta chain sequence along with its context. Its antigen is not identified. Germline and junction disagree at one end, which may indicate a read error. The data belong to a study of T cell repertoires in cytomegalovirus infection. The CDR3 totals 14 residues. Looked up from germline, CDR1 is MNHEY and CDR2 is SMNVEV (reference sequence). TCRdb itself ran the reads through MiXCR, one entry per CDR3 protein. Of 830,000 or so distinct CDR3 sequences detected, approximately 29% appear once; the ten largest clones hold 12%. The chain carries TRBV27 and TRBJ1-1; D is unclear. Sequenced material: cultured CD8+ T cells from PBMCs, taken from culture after CMV antigen stimulation. The clonotype comes from a human donor in good health (CMV status not recorded). Some clones in this sample may be carry-over from other donors' samples. As DNA, the CDR3 is TGTGCCAACAGTTTTGGGCCCCAGAACACTGAAGCTTTCTTT. It is translated as CANSFGPQNTEAFF.